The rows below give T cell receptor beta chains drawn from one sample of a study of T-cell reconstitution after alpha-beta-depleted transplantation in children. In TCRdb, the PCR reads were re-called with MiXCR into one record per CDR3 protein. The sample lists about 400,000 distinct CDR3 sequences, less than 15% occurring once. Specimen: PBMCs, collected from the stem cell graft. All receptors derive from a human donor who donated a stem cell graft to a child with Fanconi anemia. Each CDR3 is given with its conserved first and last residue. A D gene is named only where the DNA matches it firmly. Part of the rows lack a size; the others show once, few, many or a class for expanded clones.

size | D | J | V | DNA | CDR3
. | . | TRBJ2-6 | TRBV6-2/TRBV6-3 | TGTGCCAGCGGCAGTGGAAAGGGGACGCCTGGGGCCAACGTCCTGACTTTC | CASGSGKGTPGANVLTF
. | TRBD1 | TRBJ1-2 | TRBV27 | TGTGCCAGCAGGACCGGGACAGGGGTGGATGGCTACACCTTC | CASRTGTGVDGYTF
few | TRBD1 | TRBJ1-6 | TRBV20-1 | TGCAGTGCTAGATTTTCCGGGACAGATAATTCACCCCTCCACTTT | CSARFSGTDNSPLHF
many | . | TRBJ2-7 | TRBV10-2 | TGCGCCAGCAGTTTGGGGGCAGGGCCGTCCTACGAGCAGTACTTC | CASSLGAGPSYEQYF
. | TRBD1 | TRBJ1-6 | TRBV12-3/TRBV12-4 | TGTGCCAGCAGTTTAGCGGGACAGGCCAGTTCACCCCTCCACTTT | CASSLAGQASSPLHF
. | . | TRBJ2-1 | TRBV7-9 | TGTGCCAGCAGCACAAGACAGGGAGGCTTTTACAATGAGCAGTTCTTC | CASSTRQGGFYNEQFF
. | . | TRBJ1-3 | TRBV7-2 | TGTGCCAGCAGCTTATATACAGGCGGGCCCTCCGGAAACACCATATATTTT | CASSLYTGGPSGNTIYF
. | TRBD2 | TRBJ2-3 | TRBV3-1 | TGTGCCAGCAGCCCCAGCCAGCGGGGGGGCATGGATACGCAGTATTTT | CASSPSQRGGMDTQYF
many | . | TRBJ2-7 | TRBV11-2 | TGTGCCAGCAGTAAAAGTGGGACTCTTAGCTCCTACGAGCAGTACTTC | CASSKSGTLSSYEQYF
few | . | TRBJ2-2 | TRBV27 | TGTGCCAGCAGTTTAAGGGGGGGCGTCACCGGGGAGCTGTTTTTT | CASSLRGGVTGELFF
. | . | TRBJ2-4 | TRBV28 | TGTGCCAGCAGTTTGGTCGTAGCCAAAAACATTCAGTACTTC | CASSLVVAKNIQYF
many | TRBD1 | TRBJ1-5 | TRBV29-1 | TGCAGCGTAGGGGACAGGTCTGGCAATCAGCCCCAGCATTTT | CSVGDRSGNQPQHF
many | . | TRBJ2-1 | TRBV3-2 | TGTGCCAGCAGTTATCGGGAGTCCTACAATGAGCAGTTCTTC | CASSYRESYNEQFF
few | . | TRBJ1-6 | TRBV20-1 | TGCAGTGCTAGAGATAGGCGAAGTTCTAATTCACCCCTCCACTTT | CSARDRRSSNSPLHF
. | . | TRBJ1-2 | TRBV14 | TGTGCCAGCAGCCGGACCTTCTTGGGAGGCTACACCTTC | CASSRTFLGGYTF
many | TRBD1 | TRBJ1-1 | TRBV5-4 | TGTGCCAGCAGCTTGGGACCACAGGGGCGCAGGGCTGAAGCTTTCTTT | CASSLGPQGRRAEAFF
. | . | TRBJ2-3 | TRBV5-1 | TGCGCCAGCAGCCCCGAAGGGGCAGGGAGAGATACGCAGTATTTT | CASSPEGAGRDTQYF
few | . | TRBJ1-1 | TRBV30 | TGTGCCTGGAGTTTCCCAACTGAAGCTTTCTTT | CAWSFPTEAFF
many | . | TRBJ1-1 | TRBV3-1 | TGTGCCAGCAGCCAAGGTCCGGGGTGGAACACTGAAGCTTTCTTT | CASSQGPGWNTEAFF
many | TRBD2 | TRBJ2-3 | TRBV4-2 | TGTGCCAGCAGCCAAGAAGGTAGCGGGGGGGCCGATACGCAGTATTTT | CASSQEGSGGADTQYF
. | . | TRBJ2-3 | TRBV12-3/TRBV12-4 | TGTGCCAGCAGGCTGGCGGGGGCTGGAATAGATACGCAGTATTTT | CASRLAGAGIDTQYF
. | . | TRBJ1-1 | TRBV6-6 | TGTGCCAGTACCAAGCTACAGCCCTACACTGAAGCTTTCTTT | CASTKLQPYTEAFF
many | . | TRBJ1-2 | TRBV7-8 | TGTGCCAGCAGCTTACCAGGAGATAACTATGGCTACACCTTC | CASSLPGDNYGYTF
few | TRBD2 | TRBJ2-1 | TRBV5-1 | TGCGCCAGCAGCTTATTGTTAGCGGGGGGGAGCAATGAGCAGTTCTTC | CASSLLLAGGSNEQFF
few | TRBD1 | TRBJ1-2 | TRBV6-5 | TGTGCCAGCAGTTACTCGACTCTCAGGGGGCCAAGCCCCGTTAACTATGGCTACACCTTC | CASSYSTLRGPSPVNYGYTF
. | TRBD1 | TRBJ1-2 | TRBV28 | TGTGCCAGCAGTTTACTGGGACAGTATGACTATGGCTACACCTTC | CASSLLGQYDYGYTF
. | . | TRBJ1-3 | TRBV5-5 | TGTGCCAGCAGCTTTGAAGGGAAGGAGGCTACTGGAAACACCATATATTTT | CASSFEGKEATGNTIYF
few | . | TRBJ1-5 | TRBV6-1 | TGTGCCAGCAGCAGGAGGAGCGAGCCCCAGCATTTT | CASSRRSEPQHF
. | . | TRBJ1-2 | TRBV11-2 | TGTGCCAGCAGCCATCCGGGGGGGGATGGCTACACCTTC | CASSHPGGDGYTF
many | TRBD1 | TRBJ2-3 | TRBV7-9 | TGTGCCAGCAGCCTCCTCGGGACAGTCACAGATACGCAGTATTTT | CASSLLGTVTDTQYF
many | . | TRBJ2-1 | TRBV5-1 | TGCGCCAGCAGCTTGGAGCCAGGCCGGGATGAGCAGTTCTTC | CASSLEPGRDEQFF
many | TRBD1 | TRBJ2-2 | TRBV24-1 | TGTGCCACCAGCCACAGGGGGAGCACCGGGGAGCTGTTTTTT | CATSHRGSTGELFF
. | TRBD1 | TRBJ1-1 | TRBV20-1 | TGCAGTGCTAGTCCCCCAGGGACAGGGGGTGGAAAAGCTTTCTTT | CSASPPGTGGGKAFF
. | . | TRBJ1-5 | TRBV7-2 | TGTGCCAGCAGCGTGTACAATCAGCCCCAGCATTTT | CASSVYNQPQHF
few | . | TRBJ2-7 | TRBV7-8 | TGTGCCAGCAGCCCAGGATGGGGTAACGAGCAGTACTTC | CASSPGWGNEQYF
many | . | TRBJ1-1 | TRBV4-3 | TGCGCCAGCAGCTCAGGGAGGAACACTGAAGCTTTCTTT | CASSSGRNTEAFF
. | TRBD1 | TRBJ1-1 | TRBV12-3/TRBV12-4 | TGTGCCAGCAGTTTAAACGCTCCCCGGGACAGCCGCGCTTTCTTT | CASSLNAPRDSRAFF
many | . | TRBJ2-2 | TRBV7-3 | TGTGCCAGCAGCTCGGACTCATACACCGGGGAGCTGTTTTTT | CASSSDSYTGELFF
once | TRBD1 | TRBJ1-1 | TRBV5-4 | TGTGCCAGCAGCGCCTCGGACAGGGAGCGAGCTTTCTTT | CASSASDRERAFF
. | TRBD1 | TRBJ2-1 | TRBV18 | TGTGCCAGCTCACCCTTGGCGCAGGGACAGGGCAATGAGCAGTTCTTC | CASSPLAQGQGNEQFF
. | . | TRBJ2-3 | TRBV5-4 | TGTGCCAGCAGCTTAAATACGGGTACGCAGTATTTT | CASSLNTGTQYF
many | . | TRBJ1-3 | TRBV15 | TGTGCCACCAGCTTACGTTCCTCTGGAAACACCATATATTTT | CATSLRSSGNTIYF
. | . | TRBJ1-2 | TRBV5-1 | TGCGCCAGCAGCTTGGAAGGGTATGGCTATGGCTACACCTTC | CASSLEGYGYGYTF
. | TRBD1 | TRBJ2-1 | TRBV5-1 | TGCGCCAGCAGCTTGGACCCCCCAGACAGGGAGACGTACAATGAGCAGTTCTTC | CASSLDPPDRETYNEQFF
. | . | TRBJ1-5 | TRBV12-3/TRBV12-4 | TGTGCCAGCGGAAGCTCGACAGTTTACAATCAGCCCCAGCATTTT | CASGSSTVYNQPQHF
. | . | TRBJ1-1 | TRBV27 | TGTGCCAGCAGTTTCCTACAGGGTCCTGACACTGAAGCTTTCTTT | CASSFLQGPDTEAFF
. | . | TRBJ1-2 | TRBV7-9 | TGTGCCAGCAGCTTAGGGAGGGTGGCTGGCTACACCTTC | CASSLGRVAGYTF
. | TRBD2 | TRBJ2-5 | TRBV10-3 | TGTGCCATCAGTTCGGTAGCGGGGGGGCCGGGTAGAGAGACCCAGTACTTC | CAISSVAGGPGRETQYF
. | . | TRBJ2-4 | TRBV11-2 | TGTGCCAGCAGCTTAGGTGGGGGGGGCCCAAACATTCAGTACTTC | CASSLGGGGPNIQYF
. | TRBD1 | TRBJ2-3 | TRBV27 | TGTGCCAGCAGTCTTTGGACAGGGGGTGGAGATACGCAGTATTTT | CASSLWTGGGDTQYF
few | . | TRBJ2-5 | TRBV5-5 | TGTGCCAGCAGCCCCGGGGAACCACAAGAGACCCAGTACTTC | CASSPGEPQETQYF
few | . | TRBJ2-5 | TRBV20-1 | TGCAGTGCCTGGGGACCGACTGGAGCGGAGACCCAGTACTTC | CSAWGPTGAETQYF
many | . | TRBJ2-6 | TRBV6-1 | TGTGCCAGCAATCGCAGTCCTGGGGCCAACGTCCTGACTTTC | CASNRSPGANVLTF
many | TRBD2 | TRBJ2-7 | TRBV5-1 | TGCGCCAGCAGCCAGACTAGCGGGGAGGACGAGCAGTACTTC | CASSQTSGEDEQYF